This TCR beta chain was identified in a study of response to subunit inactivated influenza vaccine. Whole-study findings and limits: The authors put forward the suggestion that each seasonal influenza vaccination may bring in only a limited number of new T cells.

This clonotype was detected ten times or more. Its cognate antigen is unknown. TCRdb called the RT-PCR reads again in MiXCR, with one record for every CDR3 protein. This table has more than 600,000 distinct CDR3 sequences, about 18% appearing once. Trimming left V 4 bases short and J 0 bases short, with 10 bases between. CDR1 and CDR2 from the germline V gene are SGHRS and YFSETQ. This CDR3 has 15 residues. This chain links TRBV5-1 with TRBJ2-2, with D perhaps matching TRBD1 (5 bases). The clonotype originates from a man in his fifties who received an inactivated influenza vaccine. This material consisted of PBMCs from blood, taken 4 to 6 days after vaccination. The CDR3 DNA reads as TGCGCCAGCAGCCAGACAGTAGCGAACACCGGGGAGCTGTTTTTT. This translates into CASSQTVANTGELFF.